This TCR beta chain was recovered during a study of Ad26.COV2.S vaccination and SARS-CoV-2 variants. Background on the study: Intramuscular Ad26.COV2.S doses were given once or twice, 56 days apart.

Treatment in this sample: around 19 received Ad26.COV2.S at low or high dose, single or two shots; 5 received placebo; per-sample allocation not given. It was on day 63 after the first vaccine or placebo injection that samples were taken. This clone has a handful of counts. TCRdb's table, derived via immunoSEQ multiplex PCR, lists solely in-frame clones and lacks some. The data contain roughly 300,000 clones, about 88% of them singletons. Germline V lookup: CDR1 PRHDT, CDR2 FYEKMQ (reference sequence). CDR3 length equals 15 residues. V was cut by 5 bases and J by 6 bases, with 18 bases left in between.

The specimen was peripheral blood, collected in a trial of Ad26.COV2.S vaccine versus placebo. The receptor's source is a person aged 18-65 years who received the Ad26.COV2.S COVID-19 vaccine or a placebo. The V gene is TRBV13, the J gene TRBJ2-3; D may be TRBD1 or TRBD2 (6 bases each). The CDR3 sequence is CASSTYGGYGDTQYF. The CDR3 coding sequence is TGTGCCAGCAGCACCTACGGGGGCTACGGGGATACGCAGTATTTT.